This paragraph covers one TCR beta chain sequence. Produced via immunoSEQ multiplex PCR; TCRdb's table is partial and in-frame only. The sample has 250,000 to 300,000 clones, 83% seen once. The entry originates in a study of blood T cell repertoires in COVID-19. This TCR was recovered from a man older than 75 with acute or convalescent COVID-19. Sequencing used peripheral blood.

Here the CDR3 DNA reads TGTGCCAGCAGCGGGACAGGGGGCCTTGGAAACACCATATATTTT. Its translation is CASSGTGGLGNTIYF. The V and J genes are TRBV6-5 and TRBJ1-3, with TRBD1 identical over 12 bases. Germline V gene sequence: CDR1 MNHEY, CDR2 SVGAGI. The CDR3 consists of 15 residues. The J segment lost 3 bases and the V segment lost 6 bases, leaving 3 bases of the junction unmatched.